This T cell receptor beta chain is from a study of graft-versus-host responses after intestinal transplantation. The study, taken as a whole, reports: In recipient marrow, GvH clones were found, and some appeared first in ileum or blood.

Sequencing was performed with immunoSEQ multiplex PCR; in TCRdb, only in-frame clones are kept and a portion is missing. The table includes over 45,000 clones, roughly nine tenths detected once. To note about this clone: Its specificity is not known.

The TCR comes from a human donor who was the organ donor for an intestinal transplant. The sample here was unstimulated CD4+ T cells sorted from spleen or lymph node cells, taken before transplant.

The CDR3 nucleotides read TGCAGCGTTGTATCTGGGGCCAACGTCCTGACTTTC. As protein: CSVVSGANVLTF. The chain combines TRBV29-1 with TRBJ2-6; the D is unclear. The germline V and J ends were trimmed by 4 bases and 1 base, with 2 bases remaining between them. Germline CDR1 SQVTM, CDR2 ANQGSEA. The length of the CDR3 is 12 residues.